This entry lists 27 T cell receptor beta chains sequenced from one sample in a study of a mutant IDH1 vaccine in newly diagnosed glioma. No antigens are known for them. Profiling relied on immunoSEQ multiplex PCR, and the TCRdb table lists in-frame clones only, not all of them. Seen here are 45,000 to 65,000 clones, around three fifths observed once, and the top ten hold about 5%. Specified time point: week 47, end of study. Doses comprised 300 ug of mutant IDH1 20-mer peptide each, plus topical imiquimod. The sample was peripheral blood mononuclear cells (PBMCs), taken from a glioma patient whose treatment included an IDH1 peptide vaccine. These receptors originate from a middle-aged man with glioma. Some clones in this sample may be carry-over from other donors' samples.

The rearrangement uses TRBV7-2 and TRBJ1-5, with D unclear. The CDR3 totals 14 residues. The germline V gene has CDR1 SGHTA and CDR2 FQGNSA. The V gene lost 5 bases and the J gene lost 7 bases, with 15 bases spanning the gap. Here the CDR3 reads CASSPHRGGQPQHF. In DNA form, the CDR3 reads TGTGCCAGCAGCCCCCACCGGGGAGGACAGCCCCAGCATTTT.

V usage is TRBV2 and J usage is TRBJ1-2; D call uncertain. Trimming removed 5 bases from V and 3 bases from J, with 13 bases in between. This CDR3 spans 14 amino acids. The germline V gene has CDR1 SNHLY and CDR2 FYNNEI. As DNA, the CDR3 is TGTGCCAGCAGTTTGTTAGGGTGGGACTATGGCTACACCTTC. Translation gives CASSLLGWDYGYTF.

There are many counts of this clone. This chain links TRBV18 with TRBJ1-2; 7 nucleotides match TRBD1. After removal of 2 bases from V and 3 bases from J, the junction contained 3 bases not matched to a gene. This CDR3 contains 14 residues. The germline CDR1 and CDR2 sequences are KGHSH and LQKENI. DNA for the CDR3: TGTGCCAGCTCACCAAACGACAGGGACTATGGCTACACCTTC. Amino acids: CASSPNDRDYGYTF.

This sequence joins TRBV7-9 and TRBJ2-5; TRBD2 is a possible D gene (6 bases). Trimming took off 5 bases at V and 4 bases at J, with 17 bases between the two ends. There are 15 residues in the CDR3. Germline values: CDR1 SEHNR, CDR2 FQNEAQ (reference sequence). Here the CDR3 reads CASSTSPRGGETQYF. CDR3 bases: TGTGCCAGCAGCACCAGCCCGCGGGGTGGAGAGACCCAGTACTTC.

The chain links TRBV6-1 to TRBJ2-7; TRBD2 agrees at 8 bases. Germline V gene lookup returns CDR1 MNHNS and CDR2 SASEGT. V lost 9 bases to trimming and J lost 3 bases; unmatched junction nucleotides: 7. This CDR3 is 13 amino acids long. CDR3 protein: CASARSGDYEQYF. CDR3 in DNA: TGTGCCAGTGCTCGTAGCGGGGACTACGAGCAGTACTTC.

A single count supports this clone. A much larger clone differs by one base, so this may be a read error. The chain has TRBV15 and TRBJ2-5; D may be TRBD1 or TRBD2 (5 bases each). Germline V gives CDR1 LNHNV, CDR2 YYDKDF (reference sequence). This CDR3 comprises 13 residues. The V end lost 1 base, the J end lost 4 bases, and 7 bases lay between the germline ends. The CDR3 nucleotides are TGTGCCACCAGCAGAGTGGGGGTAGAGACCCAGTACTTC. Protein: CATSRVGVETQYF.

In its sample, this clone was seen a few times. Here the CDR3 DNA reads TGTGCCAGCAGCCTCAGCGGGGGGAACACCGGGGAGCTGTTTTTT. As protein: CASSLSGGNTGELFF. The rearrangement links TRBV11-2 to TRBJ2-2; 8 bases are a match to TRBD2. Germline V lookup: CDR1 SGHAT, CDR2 FQNNGV. Trimming cost V 5 bases and J 1 base; bases outside gene matches: 3. The CDR3 totals 15 residues.

This clone occurred a few times. The V call is TRBV7-9, the J call TRBJ2-5; D unclear. Trimming removed 6 bases at V and 7 bases at J, with 12 bases between. Germline V gene lookup returns CDR1 SEHNR and CDR2 FQNEAQ (reference sequence). The CDR3 spans 12 residues. DNA of the CDR3: TGTGCCAGCAGTAGGGTGGAAGGGACCCAGTACTTC. It translates to CASSRVEGTQYF.

This clone was detected only a few times. The chain carries TRBV5-1 and TRBJ2-7; 10 nucleotides line up with TRBD1. V shed 4 bases and J 3 bases; nucleotides not matched to a gene: 7. The CDR3 totals 15 residues. Per germline, CDR1 SGHRS and CDR2 YFSETQ. CDR3 DNA sequence: TGCGCCAGCAGCCGGGACAGGGGAGGAGGCTACGAGCAGTACTTC. Protein product: CASSRDRGGGYEQYF.

This clone was picked up a small number of times. V gene TRBV5-1 combines with J gene TRBJ2-7; D may correspond to TRBD1 or TRBD2 (5 bases each). V was clipped by 4 bases and J by 1 base, with 15 bases between them. The CDR3 sequence is 15 residues long. Germline assignment: CDR1 SGHRS and CDR2 YFSETQ. In DNA form, the CDR3 reads TGCGCCAGCAGCCCGGGCCGGGGCAGTTCCTACGAGCAGTACTTC. It encodes CASSPGRGSSYEQYF.

The chain combines TRBV30 with TRBJ1-5; D may be TRBD1 (5 bases). The germline V gene has CDR1 GTSNPN and CDR2 SVGIG (reference sequence). The CDR3 has 12 amino acids. V shed 2 bases and J shed 9 bases, with 11 bases lying between them. In DNA form, the CDR3 reads TGTGCCTGGAGTTTCCAGGGCGCGCCCCAGCATTTT. Its translation is CAWSFQGAPQHF.

The chain carries TRBV29-1 and TRBJ2-7, with D perhaps TRBD1 or TRBD2 (5 bases each). The CDR3 length is 13 residues. V dropped 3 bases and J dropped 3 bases, with 12 bases sitting between them. The germline V gene encodes CDR1 SQVTM and CDR2 ANQGSEA. The CDR3 loop reads CSVEGDTSYEQYF. The CDR3, as DNA: TGCAGCGTTGAGGGGGATACAAGCTACGAGCAGTACTTC.

DNA of the CDR3: TGCAGTGCTAGCCCTGGTCCTGAAGCTTTCTTT. Its protein product is CSASPGPEAFF. The V gene is TRBV20-1, the J gene TRBJ1-1; D is unclear. Germline lookup yields CDR1 DFQATT and CDR2 SNEGSKA (reference sequence). V was clipped by 3 bases and J by 6 bases, with 8 bases between them. CDR3 length: 11 residues.

This sequence joins TRBV6-1 and TRBJ2-6, with TRBD2 matching 7 bases. This CDR3 has 17 amino acids. After removal of 0 bases from V and 1 base from J, the junction contained 3 bases not matched to a gene. Per the germline V gene, CDR1 is MNHNS and CDR2 is SASEGT. CDR3 residues: CASSEALGGSGANVLTF. The CDR3 coding sequence is TGTGCCAGCAGTGAAGCGCTGGGAGGGTCTGGGGCCAACGTCCTGACTTTC.

The chain couples TRBV18 to TRBJ1-5; perhaps TRBD1 as D (6 bases). CDR1 and CDR2 from the germline V gene are KGHSH and LQKENI. Trimming pared 4 bases from V and 3 bases from J, leaving 13 bases between. The CDR3 covers 15 residues. CDR3 in DNA: TGTGCCAGCTCACAGGGGGTCAGCCCCAATCAGCCCCAGCATTTT. Translation: CASSQGVSPNQPQHF.

The chain couples TRBV9 to TRBJ1-1; D not resolved. The germline V gene encodes CDR1 SGDLS and CDR2 YYNGEE. The CDR3 contains 15 residues. The V end lost 4 bases, the J end lost 3 bases, and 16 bases lay between the germline ends. The CDR3 coding sequence is TGTGCCAGCAGCCCCATGGTTGAGGGTTACACTGAAGCTTTCTTT. It translates to CASSPMVEGYTEAFF.

The J gene is TRBJ2-5, the V gene TRBV5-1; TRBD2 aligns across 13 bases. Trimming removed 2 bases from V and 4 bases from J; junction bases left unmatched: 2. Per germline, CDR1 SGHRS and CDR2 YFSETQ. The CDR3 spans 15 residues. The CDR3 DNA reads as TGCGCCAGCAGCTTAGGACTAGCGGGGGTAGAGACCCAGTACTTC. Its protein product is CASSLGLAGVETQYF.

The rearrangement links TRBV23-1 to TRBJ1-5; the match to TRBD1 covers 9 bases. TRBV23-1 is labeled an ORF, and its function is uncertain. The junction had 8 bases not matched to a gene; V was cut back by 3 bases and J by 5 bases. The CDR3 contains 16 residues. The DNA for the CDR3 is TGCGCCAGCAGTCACCGCTGGGGGACAGGGTATCAGCCCCAGCATTTT. Translating gives CASSHRWGTGYQPQHF.

The CDR3 nucleotides read TGTGCCAGCAGCTCTTATCGGTACGGGACAAGTAACTATGGCTACACCTTC. Residues: CASSSYRYGTSNYGYTF. This chain joins TRBV5-6 and TRBJ1-2; a weak D match, TRBD1 (6 bases). V lost 3 bases and J lost 1, with 19 bases in between. The CDR3 contains 17 residues. In germline, CDR1 is SGHDT, CDR2 YYEEEE.

The table lists this clone with a few counts. V usage is TRBV19 and J usage is TRBJ1-1, with D hard to call. Germline CDR1 and CDR2: LNHDA and SQIVND (reference sequence). CDR3 length: 15 amino acids. The germline V and J ends were trimmed by 3 bases and 1 base, with 12 bases remaining between them. CDR3 sequence (DNA): TGTGCCAGTAGTATTTGGACGACGGGGAACACTGAAGCTTTCTTT. It is translated as CASSIWTTGNTEAFF.

A single count supports this clone. This rearrangement joins TRBV6-5 to TRBJ2-5, with D perhaps TRBD1 or TRBD2 (6 bases each). The CDR3 covers 15 residues. Trimming took off 0 bases at V and 5 bases at J, with 13 bases between the two ends. CDR1 and CDR2 from the germline V gene are MNHEY and SVGAGI. CDR3 sequence (DNA): TGTGCCAGCAGTTACTCTGGGGGGCTATGGGAGACCCAGTACTTC. Translating gives CASSYSGGLWETQYF.

The gene calls are TRBV4-2 and TRBJ1-1; D is uncertain. The CDR3 is 13 residues long. V shed 1 base and J shed 4 bases, with 7 bases lying between them. The germline V gene encodes CDR1 LGHNA and CDR2 YNFKEQ. The CDR3 loop reads CASSQATGTEAFF. CDR3 nucleotides: TGTGCCAGCAGCCAAGCGACCGGCACTGAAGCTTTCTTT.

The chain is built from TRBV7-9 and TRBJ1-2; D may be TRBD1 (5 bases). The germline CDR1 and CDR2 sequences are SEHNR and FQNEAQ (reference sequence). V was trimmed by 5 bases and J by 6 bases, leaving 19 bases between them. This CDR3 spans 15 amino acids. CDR3 protein: CASSRSSVVGDGYTF. In DNA, the CDR3 is TGTGCCAGCAGCCGGTCGAGCGTGGTGGGGGATGGCTACACCTTC.

The rearrangement joins TRBV29-1 to TRBJ1-2; no reliable D call. V gave up 4 bases and J gave up 3 bases, with 6 bases separating them. The CDR3 has 11 amino acids. The germline gives CDR1 SQVTM, CDR2 ANQGSEA. CDR3 residues: CSVAQYYGYTF. The CDR3 coding sequence is TGCAGCGTTGCCCAGTACTATGGCTACACCTTC.

This clone was counted a single time. The CDR3 DNA follows: TGTGCCAGCAGCCCTTGGGGGGGAGCCAAAAACATTCAGTACTTC. Amino acids: CASSPWGGAKNIQYF. The V gene is TRBV27, the J gene TRBJ2-4; 7 bases align to TRBD2. This CDR3 is 15 amino acids long. Looked up from germline, CDR1 is MNHEY and CDR2 is SMNVEV (reference sequence). Unmatched junction bases numbered 5, after V lost 6 bases and J lost 0 bases.

V usage is TRBV5-1 and J usage is TRBJ2-5; 14 bases fit TRBD2. The ends lost 0 bases at V and 1 base at J; junction bases unmatched: 2. The CDR3 sequence is 17 residues long. Germline V CDR1 and CDR2: SGHRS, YFSETQ. CDR3 DNA: TGCGCCAGCAGCTTGGCGGGGACTAGCGGGGGCCAAGAGACCCAGTACTTC. As protein: CASSLAGTSGGQETQYF. The complete variable domain, with remaining parts taken from reference TRBV5-1 and TRBJ2-5, reads KAGVTQTPRYLIKTRGQQVTLSCSPISGHRSVSWYQQTPGQGLQFLFEYFSETQRNKGNFPGRFSGRQFSNSRSEMNVSTLELGDSALYLCASSLAGTSGGQETQYFGPGTRLLVL.

The chain uses TRBV7-8 and TRBJ2-2; 15 nucleotides line up with TRBD2. The length of the CDR3 is 21 residues. Germline values: CDR1 SGHVS, CDR2 FQNEAQ. Losses at the gene ends were 6 bases for V and 7 bases for J; bases not matched to a gene: 21. The CDR3 region is CASRNTDRLGLAGGPGGELFF. CDR3 nucleotides: TGTGCCAGCAGGAATACCGACAGACTTGGACTAGCGGGGGGGCCCGGCGGGGAGCTGTTTTTT.